This TCR beta chain was recovered during a study of blood T cell repertoires in COVID-19. This clone is a singleton in its sample. The same CDR3 can be traced to other DNA sequences in this sample. Assay: immunoSEQ multiplex PCR; the TCRdb copy retains only in-frame clones and omits some. The sample yields roughly 150,000 clones, roughly 84% seen once. The sequence was collected from a man in his 70s with active or convalescent COVID-19. The sequencing input was peripheral blood.

CDR3 amino acids: CASSQESSSYNEQFF. CDR3 bases: TGTGCCAGCAGCCAAGAGTCGAGCTCCTACAATGAGCAGTTCTTC. The V and J genes are TRBV3-1 (or the pseudogene TRBV3-2) and TRBJ2-1; D ambiguous. Germline CDR1 reads LGHDT; CDR2 reads YNNKEL (reference sequence). V was shortened by 0 bases and J by 0 bases, with 6 bases between the two germline ends. CDR3 length: 15 amino acids.